This TCR beta chain is from a study of blood T cells in healthy people across ages. Next came a second PCR, run for about 7 to 12 cycles, which used a sample-barcoded 5' primer along with a J-beta primer mix. TCRdb reprocessed the 5' RACE reads with MiXCR, giving one entry per CDR3 protein. Among 650,000 or so distinct CDR3 sequences listed, approximately 52% were seen once. A remark on this clonotype: Its target is not known.

Study-level results: Strong correlation was found linking TCR beta diversity to naive T cell percentage.

Sequenced sample: blood. The clonotype comes from an elderly woman in good health.

The CDR3 is CASSLFGGGQNSPLHF. CDR3 DNA sequence: TGTGCCAGCAGTTTATTTGGCGGGGGCCAGAATTCACCCCTCCACTTT. The V and J genes are TRBV12-3 or TRBV12-4 and TRBJ1-6; D possibly corresponds to TRBD1 (6 bases). The CDR3 spans 16 residues. V was clipped by 2 bases and J by 7 bases, with 15 bases between them.